These 21 T cell receptor beta chains originate from one sample sequenced in a study of cytomegalovirus exposure and HLA in healthy donors. The primer mix had 60 Vbeta and 13 Jbeta primers. Profiling relied on immunoSEQ multiplex PCR, and the TCRdb table lists in-frame clones only, not all of them. The table includes roughly 130,000 clones, approximately 85% detected once. The sample taken for sequencing was PBMCs. These receptors came from a boy younger than 18 in good health and CMV-seronegative.

The CDR3 reads CASSLVSSGNTIYF. The CDR3 DNA reads TGTGCCAGCAGCTTGGTGAGTTCTGGAAACACCATATATTTT. The J gene is TRBJ1-3, the V gene TRBV5-6; D is ambiguous. Trimming stripped 0 bases from V and 1 base from J, with 5 bases between. Per the germline V gene, CDR1 is SGHDT and CDR2 is YYEEEE. The CDR3 length is 14 residues.

The V gene is TRBV4-1, the J gene TRBJ2-7, with TRBD1 as a possible D gene (6 bases). Trimming cost V 2 bases and J 9 bases, with 17 bases left between them. Germline V gene lookup returns CDR1 MGHRA and CDR2 YSYEKL. The CDR3 spans 14 residues. The CDR3 loop is CASSQPQPGERQYF. CDR3 in DNA: TGCGCCAGCAGCCAACCCCAACCAGGGGAACGGCAGTACTTC.

This chain uses TRBV7-2 with TRBJ2-3, with D perhaps matching TRBD2 (5 bases). This CDR3 is built from 15 residues. Trimming took 2 bases from V and 0 from J, leaving 9 bases between them. Germline CDR1 is SGHTA and CDR2 is FQGNSA. The DNA of the CDR3 is TGTGCCAGCAGCTTAACGGGGTCTAGCACAGATACGCAGTATTTT. Translated, it gives CASSLTGSSTDTQYF. Using reference TRBV7-2 and TRBJ2-3 for the parts outside the CDR3, the full variable domain is GAGVSQSPSNKVTEKGKDVELRCDPISGHTALYWYRQSLGQGLEFLIYFQGNSAPDKSGLPSDRFSAERTGGSVSTLTIQRTQQEDSAVYLCASSLTGSSTDTQYFGPGTRLTVL.

This clone was seen just once. CDR3 sequence: CASSIFFLSGSNTGELFF. The CDR3 coding sequence is TGTGCCAGTAGTATATTTTTTCTGAGCGGGAGTAACACCGGGGAGCTGTTTTTT. This chain uses TRBV19 with TRBJ2-2, with 8 positions matching TRBD2. After removal of 2 bases from V and 2 bases from J, the junction contained 10 bases not matched to a gene. This CDR3 has 18 residues. The germline V gene has CDR1 LNHDA and CDR2 SQIVND (reference sequence).

The chain combines TRBV7-3 with TRBJ2-7; 8 nucleotides agree with TRBD2. This CDR3 has 13 residues. In germline, CDR1 is SGHTA, CDR2 FQGTGA. With V trimmed by 5 bases and J by 6 bases, 6 bases remained unmatched. The CDR3 loop reads CASSRGTSSEQYF. The CDR3 DNA sequence: TGTGCCAGCAGCCGAGGGACTAGTAGCGAGCAGTACTTC.

V usage is TRBV7-2 and J usage is TRBJ2-2, with TRBD2 as a possible D gene (5 bases). Germline values: CDR1 SGHTA, CDR2 FQGNSA. The V gene lost 5 bases and the J gene lost 2 bases, with 9 bases spanning the gap. This CDR3 is built from 14 residues. The chain's CDR3 is CASSMGRNTGELFF. The DNA for the CDR3 is TGTGCCAGCAGCATGGGGAGAAACACCGGGGAGCTGTTTTTT.

This clone was seen just once. V gene TRBV6-6 combines with J gene TRBJ2-7; 12 nucleotides agree with TRBD1. CDR3 length equals 16 residues. Germline V lookup: CDR1 MNHNY, CDR2 SVGAGI (reference sequence). V lost 6 bases to trimming and J lost 5 bases; unmatched junction nucleotides: 11. The CDR3 reads CASSPRDRGLSHEQYF. DNA for the CDR3: TGTGCCAGCAGCCCTCGGGACAGGGGGCTATCTCACGAGCAGTACTTC.

The chain has TRBV25-1 and TRBJ2-5; a weak D match, TRBD2 (8 bases). V lost 3 bases and J 5 bases, leaving 25 bases between the germline ends. Germline V gives CDR1 MGHDK, CDR2 SYGVNS. This CDR3 comprises 18 residues. Written as DNA, the CDR3 is TGTGCCAGCAGTGACCCCCTAGGGGGCGGGGGGAGCTTGGAGACCCAGTACTTC. Amino acids: CASSDPLGGGGSLETQYF.

The V call is TRBV7-9, the J call TRBJ2-3; 8 nucleotides line up with TRBD2. The CDR3 has 19 amino acids. The V gene's germline CDR1 is SEHNR and CDR2 FQNEAQ (reference sequence). The J segment lost 3 bases and the V segment lost 4 bases, leaving 18 bases of the junction unmatched. The CDR3 protein is CASSSRGGLVSSGTDTQYF. CDR3 nucleotide sequence: TGTGCCAGCAGCTCCCGGGGGGGACTAGTATCGTCGGGTACAGATACGCAGTATTTT.

This chain connects TRBV9 to TRBJ2-2; 7 nucleotides line up with TRBD2. The germline V gene encodes CDR1 SGDLS and CDR2 YYNGEE. Trimming cost V 0 bases and J 7 bases; bases outside gene matches: 6. The CDR3 sequence is 15 residues long. As DNA, the CDR3 is TGTGCCAGCAGCGTAGGGGAGGGTTCCAGCGGGGAGCTGTTTTTT. Translating gives CASSVGEGSSGELFF.

The chain links TRBV30 to TRBJ2-7; D gene ambiguous. Germline V gene lookup returns CDR1 GTSNPN and CDR2 SVGIG (reference sequence). The CDR3 is made up of 14 amino acids. The germline V and J ends were trimmed by 2 bases and 1 base, with 12 bases remaining between them. CDR3 in amino acids: CAWSPMTGSYEQYF. The CDR3 DNA sequence: TGTGCCTGGAGTCCTATGACTGGTTCCTACGAGCAGTACTTC. The variable domain in full, with the rest retrieved from reference TRBV30 and TRBJ2-7, is SQTIHQWPATLVQPVGSPLSLECTVEGTSNPNLYWYRQAAGRGLQLLFYSVGIGQISSEVPQNLSASRPQDRQFILSSKKLLLSDSGFYLCAWSPMTGSYEQYFGPGTRLTVT.

The V call is TRBV27, the J call TRBJ1-2; 8 positions match TRBD1. Germline CDR1 reads MNHEY; CDR2 reads SMNVEV (reference sequence). Germline trimming cut 4 bases from V and 1 base from J; bases unmatched to any gene: 5. The CDR3 contains 15 residues. CDR3 coding DNA: TGTGCCAGCAGTTCGTTAGGACAGGGTAACTATGGCTACACCTTC. Translated, it gives CASSSLGQGNYGYTF.

Notes on this clone: One end of the junction is discordant with germline, which a read error may explain. CDR3 DNA: TGTTCCAGCAGCGCAGGGTTCTACGAGCAGTACTTC. Translating it yields CSSSAGFYEQYF. The gene calls are TRBV7-9 and TRBJ2-7, with D maybe TRBD1 (5 bases). There are 12 residues in the CDR3. Germline values: CDR1 SEHNR, CDR2 FQNEAQ (reference sequence). Based on the CDR3 plus reference TRBV7-9 and TRBJ2-7, the full variable domain is DTGVSQNPRHKITKRGQNVTFRCDPISEHNRLYWYRQTLGQGPEFLTYFQNEAQLEKSRLLSDRFSAERPKGSFSTLEIQRTEQGDSAMYLCSSSAGFYEQYFGPGTRLTVT.

The chain has TRBV19 and TRBJ1-5, with 9 positions matching TRBD1. Germline V lookup: CDR1 LNHDA, CDR2 SQIVND (reference sequence). The CDR3 contains 15 residues. The trim removed 5 bases at V and 10 bases at J, leaving 12 bases unmatched. The CDR3 loop reads CASSFRDRASSPQHF. CDR3 sequence (DNA): TGTGCCAGTAGTTTCCGGGACAGGGCCTCCTCACCCCAGCATTTT. Using reference TRBV19 and TRBJ1-5 for the parts outside the CDR3, the full variable domain is DGGITQSPKYLFRKEGQNVTLSCEQNLNHDAMYWYRQDPGQGLRLIYYSQIVNDFQKGDIAEGYSVSREKKESFPLTVTSAQKNPTAFYLCASSFRDRASSPQHFGDGTRLSIL.

This sequence joins TRBV5-4 and TRBJ1-1, with TRBD1 as a possible D gene (6 bases). Germline loops: CDR1 SGHNT, CDR2 YYREEE (reference sequence). The CDR3 runs 14 residues. Trimming took 5 bases from V and 1 from J, leaving 12 bases between them. The CDR3 DNA reads TGTGCCAGCAGTAAGACAGGCCGGAACACTGAAGCTTTCTTT. Its translation is CASSKTGRNTEAFF.

CDR3 sequence (DNA): TGTGCCAGCAGGAGCAGGGGTACCTACAATGAGCAGTTCTTC. It is translated as CASRSRGTYNEQFF. J is TRBJ2-1 and V is TRBV2, with a possible D match to TRBD1 (6 bases). Looked up from germline, CDR1 is SNHLY and CDR2 is FYNNEI. Trimming took off 6 bases at V and 2 bases at J, with 11 bases between the two ends. The CDR3 is made up of 14 amino acids.

The V and J genes are TRBV27 and TRBJ1-2, with a tentative D call TRBD1 (6 bases). Germline loops: CDR1 MNHEY, CDR2 SMNVEV (reference sequence). This CDR3 region has 17 residues. The V end lost 4 bases, the J end lost 7 bases, and 25 bases lay between the germline ends. The CDR3 sequence: CASSSPPGRRDTRGYTF. The DNA of the CDR3 is TGTGCCAGCAGTTCCCCCCCGGGGCGCAGGGACACGCGTGGCTACACCTTC.

This clone was observed once. The chain combines TRBV2 with TRBJ2-3; TRBD2 matches 10 bases. Trimming took 7 bases from V and 6 from J; bases not matched to a gene: 13. The CDR3 covers 16 residues. The germline V gene encodes CDR1 SNHLY and CDR2 FYNNEI. The chain's CDR3 is CASTAFASGGADTQYF. In DNA, the CDR3 is TGTGCCAGCACCGCCTTTGCCAGCGGGGGGGCGGATACGCAGTATTTT.

This clone was observed a few times. J is TRBJ2-1 and V is TRBV7-9; D remains unclear. Trimming cost V 10 bases and J 0 bases, with 10 bases left between them. The CDR3 is 13 amino acids. CDR1 and CDR2 from the germline V gene are SEHNR and FQNEAQ (reference sequence). In DNA, the CDR3 is TGTGCCACCCTGAAGCCCTCCTACAATGAGCAGTTCTTC. Amino acid sequence: CATLKPSYNEQFF.

The rearrangement joins TRBV16 to TRBJ2-7; a possible D gene is TRBD1 (6 bases). The CDR3 is made up of 12 amino acids. The germline V and J ends were trimmed by 5 bases and 7 bases, with 12 bases remaining between them. In germline, CDR1 is KGHSY, CDR2 FQNENV. The CDR3 spells CASSNRAWEQYF. CDR3 DNA sequence: TGTGCCAGCAGCAACAGGGCCTGGGAGCAGTACTTC.

The chain has TRBV2 and TRBJ2-6, with TRBD1 matching 7 bases. CDR1 is SNHLY and CDR2 is FYNNEI in the germline V gene. The CDR3 has 15 residues. V shed 4 bases, J shed 2 bases, and the junction held 2 bases outside the gene matches. The CDR3 DNA follows: TGTGCCAGCAGTGTAGACAGGGCTGGGGCCAACGTCCTGACTTTC. Its translation: CASSVDRAGANVLTF.